The T cell receptor (beta chain) described here comes from a study of cytomegalovirus exposure and HLA in healthy donors. The study, taken as a whole, reports: Earlier analysis looked at TCR beta V segments, and most were productive about 87% or about 30% of the time. The presence/absence work took it that sequencing depth was about the same across donors. A later analysis linked a missense variant in DCLRE1C to the trimming of TCR beta V and J genes.

The PCR was carried out with 60 Vbeta primers and 13 Jbeta primers. Per the authors' pipeline: Counted up in a later analysis, unique TCR beta chains came to some 80 million, with some 9.9 million shared. This table comes from immunoSEQ multiplex PCR, and its TCRdb copy is limited to in-frame clones, with some not included. V, J and clone size derive from that table, while D and trimming were established from the DNA sequence. The table lists 140,000 or so clones, about 79% of them singletons. In regard to this clone: What it recognizes is unknown.

The germline V gene encodes CDR1 LNHDA and CDR2 SQIVND (reference sequence). Trimming removed 4 bases from V and 0 bases from J, with 10 bases in between. The CDR3 is 15 residues long. This TCR came from a woman in her thirties in good health and CMV-seronegative. The gene calls are TRBV19 and TRBJ1-3; D gene ambiguous. The specimen sequenced was PBMCs. CDR3 amino acids: CASSNKPFSGNTIYF. The CDR3, as DNA: TGTGCCAGTAGTAACAAACCTTTCTCTGGAAACACCATATATTTT.